This TCR beta chain was captured by sequencing in a study of T cells in Graves' hyperthyroidism and ophthalmopathy. Amplification targeted TCR beta CDR3 regions from RNA transcripts. HTBI primers were employed in a first-round RT-PCR of the TCR CDR3. TCRdb reprocessed the multiplex PCR reads via MiXCR and lists one record per CDR3 protein. This table holds around 190,000 distinct CDR3 sequences, around 16% found once. A single count supports this clonotype. At one boundary the junction diverges from the germline segment, which might be a read error. Fresh peripheral blood, 8 to 10 ml of it, supplied the PBMCs. Germline CDR1 and CDR2: SGHRS and YFSETQ. The CDR3 contains 14 residues.

This sequence was found in a woman between 50 and 59 years old with Graves' hyperthyroidism. Sequences were obtained from blood. This chain links TRBV5-1 with TRBJ2-5, with D unresolved. The CDR3 loop reads CVSSFNAYQETQYF. The CDR3 bases are TGCGTCAGCAGCTTTAACGCCTACCAAGAGACCCAGTACTTC.